Below, one T cell receptor (beta chain) is given with its context. The antigen is undetermined. Reverse transcribed after extraction, RNA yielded cDNA as the sequencing template. Repertoires were generated with immunoSEQ multiplex PCR, while TCRdb's copy carries only in-frame clones and drops some. The sample contains 98,000 or so clones, approximately 63% of which appear only once. The data originate from a study of CD8+ T cells in alopecia areata. V lost 0 bases and J lost 6, with 17 bases in between. Germline V gene lookup returns CDR1 GTSNPN and CDR2 SVGIG (reference sequence). CDR3 length: 16 amino acids. Points from the study as a whole: It was less clear whether patients shared TCRs than it was in mice, possibly because of HLA.

The sequenced sample was CD8+ T cells sorted from blood. The V gene is TRBV30, the J gene TRBJ2-2; a weak D match, TRBD1 (5 bases). The TCR sequence derives from a human donor in good health. The chain's CDR3 is CAWSVRLQGGAGELFF. The CDR3 DNA reads TGTGCCTGGAGTGTACGGCTGCAGGGCGGCGCCGGGGAGCTGTTTTTT. The full variable domain, rest sourced from reference TRBV30 and TRBJ2-2, is SQTIHQWPATLVQPVGSPLSLECTVEGTSNPNLYWYRQAAGRGLQLLFYSVGIGQISSEVPQNLSASRPQDRQFILSSKKLLLSDSGFYLCAWSVRLQGGAGELFFGEGSRLTVL.